The 28 T cell receptor beta chains presented below share a single source sample, sequenced in a study of cytomegalovirus exposure and HLA in healthy donors. It was with 60 Vbeta and 13 Jbeta primers that the PCR ran. Measured with immunoSEQ multiplex PCR; TCRdb has only the in-frame clones, and not every one. This table holds some 69,000 clones, 60% to 75% found once. Input material: PBMCs. These receptor sequences come from a male donor in good health and CMV-seropositive.

The CDR3 DNA sequence: TGCGCCAGCAGCCAGACAGGGGTGTTGAACACTGAAGCTTTCTTT. This encodes CASSQTGVLNTEAFF. V is TRBV5-1 and J is TRBJ1-1; 8 nucleotides align to TRBD1. The CDR3 is made up of 15 amino acids. Per the germline V gene, CDR1 is SGHRS and CDR2 is YFSETQ. Trimming at V came to 4 bases and at J to 0 bases, leaving 5 bases not matched to a gene.

The V gene is TRBV27, the J gene TRBJ2-7, with D possibly matching TRBD1 (5 bases). This CDR3 has 14 amino acids. Per germline, CDR1 MNHEY and CDR2 SMNVEV (reference sequence). The germline V and J ends were trimmed by 3 bases and 3 bases, with 12 bases remaining between them. Written as DNA, the CDR3 is TGTGCCAGCAGTTTCCAGGGTCAGATCTACGAGCAGTACTTC. Translation gives CASSFQGQIYEQYF.

This CDR3 is CASSSGWGVSQETQYF. CDR3 DNA: TGTGCCAGCAGCTCCGGGTGGGGGGTAAGCCAAGAGACCCAGTACTTC. The rearrangement uses TRBV7-2 and TRBJ2-5; possible D gene TRBD2, 6 bases. The V end was cut by 4 bases, the J end by 1 base, with 16 bases between. Germline loops: CDR1 SGHTA, CDR2 FQGNSA. The CDR3 is 16 residues long.

The rearrangement uses TRBV2 and TRBJ1-1, with D perhaps matching TRBD1 (6 bases). The V end lost 3 bases, the J end lost 1 base, and 12 bases lay between the germline ends. Germline CDR1 SNHLY, CDR2 FYNNEI. The CDR3 is 15 amino acids. CDR3 loop: CASSERQAKNTEAFF. CDR3 nucleotide sequence: TGTGCCAGCAGTGAGAGACAGGCAAAGAACACTGAAGCTTTCTTT.

This clone has a single count. An end of the junction does not agree with germline; a read error may underlie this. This chain connects TRBV7-9 to TRBJ1-5; D remains ambiguous. Germline V lookup: CDR1 SEHNR, CDR2 FQNEAQ (reference sequence). The CDR3 extends over 14 amino acids. The CDR3 DNA reads as TGTGCCAGCAGCTTACTGGGTAGCGATCAGCCCCAGCATTTT. It translates to CASSLLGSDQPQHF.

Written as DNA, the CDR3 is TGTGCCAGCTCACTGTCGGTGGCAGGGGTTACCTACGAGCAGTACTTC. Translated, it gives CASSLSVAGVTYEQYF. The chain joins TRBV18 to TRBJ2-7; perhaps TRBD1 as D (6 bases). The germline V gene has CDR1 KGHSH and CDR2 LQKENI. This CDR3 region has 16 residues. The ends were cut back, 4 bases at V and 2 bases at J, with 18 bases in the middle.

Only a few counts were recorded for this clone. The V gene is TRBV7-9, the J gene TRBJ2-5; TRBD1 aligns across 7 bases. The CDR3 consists of 14 residues. Trimming took 3 bases from V and 2 from J; bases not matched to a gene: 3. CDR1 is SEHNR, CDR2 FQNEAQ, per germline (reference sequence). The CDR3 loop reads CASSFDRAQETQYF. CDR3 in DNA: TGTGCCAGCAGCTTCGACAGGGCTCAAGAGACCCAGTACTTC.

The chain is built from TRBV7-8 and TRBJ1-3; possible D gene TRBD1, 5 bases. The CDR3 is 15 amino acids. CDR1 and CDR2 from the germline V gene are SGHVS and FQNEAQ. V was shortened by 2 bases and J by 0 bases, with 8 bases between the two germline ends. CDR3 DNA: TGTGCCAGCAGCTTACAGGGATACTCTGGAAACACCATATATTTT. This gives the protein CASSLQGYSGNTIYF.

A few counts support this clone. The rearrangement uses TRBV11-2 and TRBJ2-7; 9 bases line up with TRBD2. This CDR3 has 15 residues. Germline CDR1 and CDR2: SGHAT and FQNNGV. J was trimmed by 6 bases and V by 5 bases; bases with no gene match: 11. CDR3 protein: CASSVHRGLAAEQYF. The CDR3 DNA reads as TGTGCCAGCAGCGTACACCGGGGACTAGCAGCCGAGCAGTACTTC.

Only a few counts were recorded for this clone. J is TRBJ2-1 and V is TRBV9; 9 nucleotides line up with TRBD1. CDR1 and CDR2 (germline): SGDLS, YYNGEE. V shed 3 bases and J 6 bases; nucleotides not matched to a gene: 7. The CDR3 is 15 amino acids. DNA of the CDR3: TGTGCCAGCAGCGCCAGGGGACAGGGATCCAATGAGCAGTTCTTC. This encodes CASSARGQGSNEQFF.

The V gene is TRBV14, the J gene TRBJ1-6; D remains unclear. Germline V gene lookup returns CDR1 SGHDN and CDR2 FVKESK. The CDR3 has 14 amino acids. V was shortened by 6 bases and J by 8 bases, with 14 bases between the two germline ends. The CDR3 region has the DNA TGTGCCAGCAGACCAGGATTGCGGGATTCACCCCTCCACTTT. Amino acids: CASRPGLRDSPLHF.

This sequence joins TRBV29-1 and TRBJ2-7, with D possibly being TRBD1 (5 bases). The CDR3 contains 13 residues. CDR1 and CDR2 from the germline V gene are SQVTM and ANQGSEA. V was shortened by 0 bases and J by 2 bases, with 8 bases between the two germline ends. Here the CDR3 reads CSVEEAGTYEQYF. CDR3 DNA: TGCAGCGTTGAAGAGGCAGGGACCTACGAGCAGTACTTC.

This clone was counted only a few times. The chain carries TRBV21-1 and TRBJ1-2; no DNA check was done on the table's D call, TRBD1. TRBV21-1 corresponds to a pseudogene. This CDR3 region has 14 residues. CDR3 loop: CASSKEQGRDGYTF. Written as DNA, the CDR3 is TGTGCCAGCAGCAAAGAACAGGGAAGGGATGGCTACACCTTC.

CDR3 amino acids: CASSPQGAFHEQYF. CDR3 DNA: TGTGCCAGCAGCCCACAGGGGGCCTTCCACGAGCAGTACTTC. This chain connects TRBV27 to TRBJ2-7; 9 nucleotides align to TRBD1. V gave up 6 bases and J gave up 5 bases; unmatched junction bases: 8. Looked up from germline, CDR1 is MNHEY and CDR2 is SMNVEV (reference sequence). This CDR3 spans 14 amino acids.

The gene calls are TRBV19 and TRBJ2-1, with D perhaps TRBD1 (6 bases). Germline V lookup: CDR1 LNHDA, CDR2 SQIVND (reference sequence). CDR3 size: 13 residues. The V and J ends lost 6 bases and 3 bases respectively, with 9 bases between them. CDR3 loop: CASSKQGYNEQFF. In DNA, the CDR3 is TGTGCCAGTAGCAAACAGGGCTACAATGAGCAGTTCTTC.

The chain's CDR3 is CASSSPSLRTGELFF. CDR3 in DNA: TGTGCCAGCAGCTCACCTAGCTTAAGGACCGGGGAGCTGTTTTTT. The gene calls are TRBV7-2 and TRBJ2-2, with D tentatively TRBD2 (5 bases). The germline V gene has CDR1 SGHTA and CDR2 FQGNSA. The CDR3 sequence is 15 residues long. V was shortened by 4 bases and J by 5 bases, with 14 bases between the two germline ends.

This chain uses TRBV6-5 with TRBJ2-7; 9 positions match TRBD1. The CDR3 spans 15 residues. Germline V gene lookup returns CDR1 MNHEY and CDR2 SVGAGI. V was pared by 5 bases and J by 2 bases, with 7 bases of the junction left unmatched. The CDR3 region has the DNA TGTGCCAGCAGTCCGGACAGGGGAGCGACCTACGAGCAGTACTTC. This encodes CASSPDRGATYEQYF.

The J gene is TRBJ2-5, the V gene TRBV5-1, with TRBD1 matching 9 bases. The CDR3 loop spans 16 amino acids. Germline V gene lookup returns CDR1 SGHRS and CDR2 YFSETQ. Trimming removed 1 base from V and 4 bases from J; junction bases left unmatched: 8. CDR3 residues: CASSLFGTGSGETQYF. The CDR3 DNA follows: TGCGCCAGCAGCTTGTTTGGGACAGGGTCCGGAGAGACCCAGTACTTC. The full variable domain, rest sourced from reference TRBV5-1 and TRBJ2-5, is KAGVTQTPRYLIKTRGQQVTLSCSPISGHRSVSWYQQTPGQGLQFLFEYFSETQRNKGNFPGRFSGRQFSNSRSEMNVSTLELGDSALYLCASSLFGTGSGETQYFGPGTRLLVL.

V gene TRBV6-4 combines with J gene TRBJ2-4; no clear D. The CDR3 runs to 14 residues. Germline CDR1 and CDR2: MRHNA and SNTAGT. The V gene lost 6 bases and the J gene lost 0 bases, with 9 bases spanning the gap. The CDR3 DNA is TGTGCCAGCAGAGCACAGTTAGCCAAAAACATTCAGTACTTC. Its translation is CASRAQLAKNIQYF.

This clone was seen a few times. The chain carries TRBV19 and TRBJ2-5; D is possibly TRBD2 (6 bases). This CDR3 contains 18 residues. V lost 5 bases and J lost 0, with 22 bases in between. Germline V CDR1 and CDR2: LNHDA, SQIVND (reference sequence). DNA for the CDR3: TGTGCCAGTAGTGTGGGACCGCGGGACTCAGCGTACCAAGAGACCCAGTACTTC. Amino acid sequence: CASSVGPRDSAYQETQYF.

This rearrangement joins TRBV7-3 to TRBJ2-7; 11 positions match TRBD2. J was trimmed by 6 bases and V by 5 bases; bases with no gene match: 3. There are 13 residues in the CDR3. CDR1 and CDR2 from the germline V gene are SGHTA and FQGTGA. The DNA for the CDR3 is TGTGCCAGCAGCCTGGGACTAGCGGCCGAGCAGTACTTC. Protein: CASSLGLAAEQYF.

The chain employs TRBV4-1 and TRBJ1-4, with D unresolved. The ends were cut back, 2 bases at V and 0 bases at J, with 22 bases in the middle. This CDR3 has 20 amino acids. Germline loops: CDR1 MGHRA, CDR2 YSYEKL. CDR3 sequence reads: CASSQIPVGGSGTTNEKLFF. DNA of the CDR3: TGCGCCAGCAGCCAAATCCCAGTCGGAGGTTCCGGGACAACTAATGAAAAACTGTTTTTT.

The V and J genes are TRBV9 and TRBJ1-1, with a weak D call TRBD1 (5 bases). CDR3 length: 13 amino acids. The germline CDR1 and CDR2 sequences are SGDLS and YYNGEE. The V gene lost 3 bases and the J gene lost 1 base, with 7 bases spanning the gap. The CDR3 sequence is CASSATGNTEAFF. The CDR3 region has the DNA TGTGCCAGCAGCGCAACAGGGAACACTGAAGCTTTCTTT.

This rearrangement joins TRBV5-4 to TRBJ2-1; unclear D gene. The CDR3 sequence is 15 residues long. CDR1 and CDR2 (germline): SGHNT, YYREEE (reference sequence). Trimming removed 4 bases from V and 10 bases from J, with 21 bases in between. The CDR3 DNA sequence: TGTGCCAGCAGCCCGAAATCAAAAAAGACTGGCGAGCAGTTCTTC. It yields the protein CASSPKSKKTGEQFF.

This chain links TRBV27 with TRBJ1-5; D is unclear. The CDR3 totals 12 residues. V lost 4 bases to trimming and J lost 4 bases, with 5 bases between them. Looked up from germline, CDR1 is MNHEY and CDR2 is SMNVEV (reference sequence). The CDR3 DNA follows: TGTGCCAGCAGTTCAATGAATCAGCCCCAGCATTTT. Its translation: CASSSMNQPQHF.

This clone was observed a single time. The chain uses TRBV4-1 and TRBJ1-6, with D perhaps matching TRBD1 (6 bases). V was shortened by 3 bases and J by 0 bases, with 9 bases between the two germline ends. Germline-derived CDR1 and CDR2 are MGHRA and YSYEKL. The CDR3 has 16 amino acids. CDR3 protein: CASSHQGSSYNSPLHF. The CDR3 DNA is TGCGCCAGCAGCCATCAGGGGTCCTCCTATAATTCACCCCTCCACTTT.

The chain uses TRBV5-6 and TRBJ1-3; D not certain. The V end was cut by 0 bases, the J end by 1 base, with 5 bases between. Germline loops: CDR1 SGHDT, CDR2 YYEEEE. The CDR3 contains 14 residues. The chain's CDR3 is CASSLDLSGNTIYF. Here the CDR3 DNA reads TGTGCCAGCAGCTTGGACTTATCTGGAAACACCATATATTTT. The whole variable domain, filled in from reference TRBV5-6 and TRBJ1-3, reads DAGVTQSPTHLIKTRGQQVTLRCSPKSGHDTVSWYQQALGQGPQFIFQYYEEEERQRGNFPDRFSGHQFPNYSSELNVNALLLGDSALYLCASSLDLSGNTIYFGEGSWLTVV.

The gene calls are TRBV6-5 and TRBJ2-1; TRBD1 matches 9 bases. The CDR3 has 16 residues. Germline assignment: CDR1 MNHEY and CDR2 SVGAGI. With V trimmed by 4 bases and J by 5 bases, 9 bases remained unmatched. For the CDR3, the DNA is TGTGCCAGCAGTTTCCGGCGGACAGGGGACCACAATGAGCAGTTCTTC. Translated: CASSFRRTGDHNEQFF.